This T cell receptor (beta chain) was observed in a study of vaccination effects on CD4 cells after COVID-19. Sequencing used immunoSEQ multiplex PCR; TCRdb keeps in-frame clones, though not all of them. The table shows some 60,000 clones, with 70% to 80% occurring only once. Per germline, CDR1 SGHTA and CDR2 FQGNSA. The CDR3 spans 14 residues. Trimming pared 1 base from V and 8 bases from J, leaving 11 bases between. Expansion of antigen-specific CD4+ T cells with viral peptide pools was carried out by the ViraFEST assay before sequencing. Researchers isolated CD4+ T cells once roughly nine days of culture had elapsed. Vaccine recipients lacked prior SARS-CoV-2 infection and had negative nucleocapsid antibodies. It was on days 3 and 7 that half the medium was replaced with IL-2 medium. As for this clone: Its specificity is not known.

This sequence originates from a human donor who received a COVID-19 vaccine. The chain combines TRBV7-2 with TRBJ1-4; D perhaps matches TRBD1 (5 bases). Sequenced here: CD4+ T cells from PBMCs cultured with HCoV-NL63 spike peptides, sampled before COVID-19 vaccination. CDR3 in DNA: TGTGCCAGCAGCTTAGGTGGTGGGGGGGAAAAACTGTTTTTT. This gives the protein CASSLGGGGEKLFF. The complete variable domain, with remaining parts taken from reference TRBV7-2 and TRBJ1-4, reads GAGVSQSPSNKVTEKGKDVELRCDPISGHTALYWYRQSLGQGLEFLIYFQGNSAPDKSGLPSDRFSAERTGGSVSTLTIQRTQQEDSAVYLCASSLGGGGEKLFFGSGTQLSVL.